These 14 T cell receptor beta chains share one sample of origin, sequenced in a study of CD8+CD57+ T cells in acquired aplastic anemia. Both TCR beta VDJ combination and CDR3 sequence profiling were carried out. Genomic DNA was the template for this profiling. TCRdb ran MiXCR on the reads and lists one entry per CDR3 protein. The top ten hold roughly 8.4% of the sample, which has around 140,000 distinct CDR3 sequences, around two fifths seen once. The sample comprised sorted CD4+, CD8+, or CD8+CD57+ T cells (not recorded which) from PBMCs. These receptors were obtained from a human donor in good health, serving as a control.

The table lists this clonotype with many counts. This chain uses TRBV24-1 with TRBJ1-4, with TRBD1 as a possible D gene (6 bases). Looked up from germline, CDR1 is KGHDR and CDR2 is SFDVKD. This CDR3 region has 14 residues. V was cut by 2 bases and J by 8 bases, with 11 bases left in between. CDR3 residues: CATSDSRGLEKLFF. The CDR3 nucleotides are TGTGCCACCAGTGATTCCAGGGGACTCGAAAAACTGTTTTTT.

The chain links TRBV29-1 to TRBJ1-4; D call uncertain. The CDR3 is 11 residues long. Germline CDR1 is SQVTM and CDR2 is ANQGSEA. With 6 bases removed from V and 5 bases from J, the gap between germline ends came to 7 bases. The CDR3 sequence: CSVGENEKLFF. CDR3 nucleotides: TGCAGCGTCGGGGAGAATGAAAAACTGTTTTTT.

This clonotype occurred many times. The CDR3 is CASSPRDIQETQYF. The DNA of the CDR3 is TGTGCCAGCAGTCCTCGGGACATCCAAGAGACCCAGTACTTC. The V call is TRBV2, the J call TRBJ2-5, with D perhaps TRBD1 (6 bases). The CDR3 length is 14 residues. Looked up from germline, CDR1 is SNHLY and CDR2 is FYNNEI. V was trimmed by 5 bases and J by 1 base, leaving 11 bases between them.

CDR3: CASSPGASGRARYNEQFF. The CDR3 coding sequence is TGTGCCAGCAGTCCCGGGGCTAGCGGGAGGGCCCGCTACAATGAGCAGTTCTTC. The V gene is TRBV12-3 or TRBV12-4, the J gene TRBJ2-1; 12 bases map to TRBD2. V dropped 5 bases and J dropped 3; count of bases not matched to a gene: 11. This CDR3 region has 18 residues.

This clonotype was picked up many times. This chain connects TRBV5-1 to TRBJ2-3, with D tentatively TRBD2 (5 bases). CDR1 and CDR2 (germline): SGHRS, YFSETQ. Trimming cost V 2 bases and J 2 bases, with 12 bases left between them. The CDR3 runs to 15 residues. The CDR3 DNA reads TGCGCCAGCAGCTTAGTAGCGCGGGCCACAGATACGCAGTATTTT. Translating gives CASSLVARATDTQYF. The full variable domain, in which reference TRBV5-1 and TRBJ2-3 provide the parts outside the CDR3, is KAGVTQTPRYLIKTRGQQVTLSCSPISGHRSVSWYQQTPGQGLQFLFEYFSETQRNKGNFPGRFSGRQFSNSRSEMNVSTLELGDSALYLCASSLVARATDTQYFGPGTRLTVL.

The chain recombines TRBV12-3 or TRBV12-4 with TRBJ1-2, with D uncertain. V lost 5 bases, J lost 7 bases, and 32 bases lay in between. The length of the CDR3 is 19 residues. The CDR3 DNA follows: TGTGCCAGCAGTCCCCCGTACGCGCCCGCCAGCCCGTCGTCGGCTGGCTACACCTTC. Translation gives CASSPPYAPASPSSAGYTF.

Regarding this clonotype: A read error is possible here, since a much larger clone lies one base away. The CDR3 bases are TGTGCCAGCAGCCAAGTGACGGAGGGGACCCAGCACTTC. It is translated as CASSQVTEGTQHF. The chain carries TRBV3-1 and TRBJ2-5; possible D gene TRBD2, 6 bases. The germline V gene encodes CDR1 LGHDT and CDR2 YNNKEL (reference sequence). The CDR3 covers 13 residues.

The V call is TRBV24-1, the J call TRBJ2-1; D is uncertain. Germline V lookup: CDR1 KGHDR, CDR2 SFDVKD. CDR3 size: 12 residues. Trimming removed 4 bases at V and 5 bases at J, with 5 bases between. Here the CDR3 reads CATSDPHNEQFF. The DNA for the CDR3 is TGTGCCACCAGTGACCCTCACAATGAGCAGTTCTTC.

This clonotype was seen many times. V gene TRBV20-1 combines with J gene TRBJ1-6; the D gene is possibly TRBD1 (5 bases). Per the germline V gene, CDR1 is DFQATT and CDR2 is SNEGSKA (reference sequence). V shed 2 bases and J shed 6 bases, with 17 bases lying between them. The CDR3 sequence is 16 residues long. For the CDR3, the DNA is TGCAGTGCTAGACCTCCCTCGAGCGGGGCTAATTCACCCCTCCACTTT. It codes for CSARPPSSGANSPLHF.

V and J are TRBV19 and TRBJ2-5; TRBD1 aligns across 9 bases. CDR1 is LNHDA, CDR2 SQIVND, per germline (reference sequence). This CDR3 has 15 residues. V was pared by 1 base and J by 5 bases, with 5 bases of the junction left unmatched. The CDR3 nucleotides are TGTGCCAGTAGTATAGTCACAGGGGGCGAGGAGACCCAGTACTTC. Residues: CASSIVTGGEETQYF.

This clonotype appeared a few times. Relative to the germline gene, one junction end is altered; a read error may explain this. This chain joins TRBV19 and TRBJ1-5; D is ambiguous. The CDR3 runs 13 residues. The germline gives CDR1 LNHDA, CDR2 SQIVND (reference sequence). CDR3 region: CAWSGTVNRPQHF. The CDR3 DNA reads as TGTGCCTGGAGCGGTACAGTTAATCGGCCCCAGCATTTT. The variable domain in full, completed from reference TRBV19 and TRBJ1-5, reads DGGITQSPKYLFRKEGQNVTLSCEQNLNHDAMYWYRQDPGQGLRLIYYSQIVNDFQKGDIAEGYSVSREKKESFPLTVTSAQKNPTAFYLCAWSGTVNRPQHFGDGTRLSIL.

The count of this clonotype is one. The CDR3 nucleotides read TGTGCCAGTACACAGGGAGGCCTCTTAAATTCACCCCTCCACTTT. Its protein product is CASTQGGLLNSPLHF. The chain couples TRBV19 to TRBJ1-6; D perhaps matches TRBD1 (6 bases). V was clipped by 7 bases and J by 7 bases, with 17 bases between them. Germline V gene sequence: CDR1 LNHDA, CDR2 SQIVND (reference sequence). The CDR3 length is 15 residues.

This clonotype was seen once. The rearrangement joins TRBV30 to TRBJ2-7; D tentatively fits TRBD1 or TRBD2 (6 bases each). Germline CDR1 reads GTSNPN; CDR2 reads SVGIG (reference sequence). The CDR3 contains 14 residues. The ends were cut back, 5 bases at V and 5 bases at J, with 19 bases in the middle. The CDR3 reads CAWGEGGRRDEQYF. Written as DNA, the CDR3 is TGTGCCTGGGGAGAGGGGGGCAGACGGGACGAGCAGTACTTC.

This clonotype has at least ten counts. The V and J genes are TRBV12-3 or TRBV12-4 and TRBJ2-7; D is possibly TRBD2 (6 bases). This CDR3 region has 14 residues. V was pared by 6 bases and J by 6 bases, with 18 bases between. CDR3 sequence reads: CASRTGTPSGEQYF. CDR3 coding DNA: TGTGCCAGCAGGACCGGGACTCCCTCCGGCGAGCAGTACTTC.